The TCR beta chain under discussion was sequenced for a study of PD-L1 blockade in urothelial cancer. Germline lookup yields CDR1 MNHEY and CDR2 SVGAGI. The junction had 5 bases not matched to a gene; V was cut back by 8 bases and J by 5 bases. This CDR3 has 12 amino acids. Assay used: immunoSEQ multiplex PCR; TCRdb lists only in-frame clones, some missing. Among about 79,000 clones listed, 70% to 90% were seen once. Documented time point: pretreatment peripheral blood. Sequencing used PBMCs, obtained around atezolizumab (anti-PD-L1) treatment. This receptor was identified in a man between 60 and 75 years old with urothelial cancer. The chain uses TRBV6-5 and TRBJ1-2, with 7 bases aligning to TRBD1. CDR3 bases: TGTGCCAGCCGGGACAGAAAATATGGCTACACCTTC. This codes for CASRDRKYGYTF.